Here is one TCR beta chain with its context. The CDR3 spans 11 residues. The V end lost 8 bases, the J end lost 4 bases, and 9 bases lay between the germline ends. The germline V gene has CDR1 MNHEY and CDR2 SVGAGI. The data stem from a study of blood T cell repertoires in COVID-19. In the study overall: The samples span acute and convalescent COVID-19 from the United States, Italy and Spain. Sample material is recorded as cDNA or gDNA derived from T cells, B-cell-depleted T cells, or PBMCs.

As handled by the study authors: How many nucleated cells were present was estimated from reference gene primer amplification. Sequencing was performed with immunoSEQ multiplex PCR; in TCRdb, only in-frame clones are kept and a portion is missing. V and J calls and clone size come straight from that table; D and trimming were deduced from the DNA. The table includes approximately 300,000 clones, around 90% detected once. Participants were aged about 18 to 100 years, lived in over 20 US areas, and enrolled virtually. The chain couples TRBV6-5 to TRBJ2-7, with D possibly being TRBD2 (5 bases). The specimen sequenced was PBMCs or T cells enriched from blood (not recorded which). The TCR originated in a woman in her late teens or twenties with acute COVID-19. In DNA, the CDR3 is TGTGCCAGCCGCGGGTTTTACGAGCAGTACTTC. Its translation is CASRGFYEQYF.